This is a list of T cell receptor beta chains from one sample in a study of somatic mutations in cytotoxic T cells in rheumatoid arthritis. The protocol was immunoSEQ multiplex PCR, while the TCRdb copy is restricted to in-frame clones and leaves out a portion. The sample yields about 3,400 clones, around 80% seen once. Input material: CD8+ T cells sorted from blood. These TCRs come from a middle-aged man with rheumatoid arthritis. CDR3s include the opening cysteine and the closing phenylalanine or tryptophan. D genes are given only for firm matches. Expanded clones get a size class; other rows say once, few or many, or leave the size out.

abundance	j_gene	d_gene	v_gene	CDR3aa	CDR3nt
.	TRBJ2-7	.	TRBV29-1	CSVGTGLLEQYF	TGCAGCGTTGGCACAGGCCTCCTGGAGCAGTACTTC
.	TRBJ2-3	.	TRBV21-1	CASSKESLARRSDTQYF	TGTGCCAGCAGCAAAGAAAGCCTAGCGAGGAGGTCAGATACGCAGTATTTT
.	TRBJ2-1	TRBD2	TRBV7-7	CASSPLAGGTYNEQFF	TGTGCTAGCAGCCCACTAGCGGGAGGTACCTACAATGAGCAGTTCTTC
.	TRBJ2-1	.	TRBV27	CASSSGGSYNEQFF	TGTGCCAGCAGTTCAGGGGGGTCCTACAATGAGCAGTTCTTC
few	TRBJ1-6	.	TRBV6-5	CASSYQGGSPLHF	TGTGCCAGCAGTTATCAGGGAGGTTCACCCCTCCACTTT
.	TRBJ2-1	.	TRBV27	CASSLGGSLYNEQFF	TGTGCCAGCAGTTTAGGGGGCAGTCTTTACAATGAGCAGTTCTTC
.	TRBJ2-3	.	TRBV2	CASSERRVTPDTQYF	TGTGCCAGCAGTGAACGTCGAGTAACCCCAGATACGCAGTATTTT
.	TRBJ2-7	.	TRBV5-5	CASSPIGTGTTSLTYEQYF	TGTGCCAGCAGCCCTATTGGTACCGGGACAACTAGTTTAACCTACGAGCAGTACTTC
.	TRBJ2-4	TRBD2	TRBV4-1	CASSQDLLAGGLF	TGCGCCAGCAGCCAAGATCTTCTAGCGGGAGGCCTATTC
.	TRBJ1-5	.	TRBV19	CASSIEDGVRGPQHF	TGTGCCAGTAGTATAGAAGACGGAGTTAGGGGGCCCCAGCATTTT
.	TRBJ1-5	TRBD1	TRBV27	CASSLEGARNQPQHF	TGTGCCAGCAGCCTCGAGGGGGCACGCAATCAGCCCCAGCATTTT
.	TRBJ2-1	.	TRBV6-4	CASSEDTYNEQFF	TGTGCCAGCAGTGAGGACACCTACAATGAGCAGTTCTTC
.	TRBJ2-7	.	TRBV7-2	CASRGGSYEQYF	TGTGCCAGCAGGGGGGGTTCCTACGAGCAGTACTTC
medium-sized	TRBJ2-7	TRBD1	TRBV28	CASSFTTGVGYEQYF	TGTGCCAGCAGCTTTACGACAGGGGTGGGCTACGAGCAGTACTTC
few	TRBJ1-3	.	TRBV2	CASSEEGGGRSGNTIYF	TGTGCCAGCAGTGAAGAGGGCGGGGGCAGGTCTGGAAACACCATATATTTT
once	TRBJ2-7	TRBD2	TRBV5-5	CASREGLAGGGNEQYF	TGTGCCAGCAGGGAGGGGCTAGCGGGAGGAGGTAACGAGCAGTACTTC
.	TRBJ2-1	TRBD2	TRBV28	CASSLRAGGNEQFF	TGTGCCAGCAGTTTGAGGGCGGGAGGGAATGAGCAGTTCTTC
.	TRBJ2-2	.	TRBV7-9	CASSYVASPDTGELFF	TGTGCCAGCAGCTACGTGGCTAGCCCGGACACCGGGGAGCTGTTTTTT
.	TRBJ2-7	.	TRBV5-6	CASSLGDSAYEQYF	TGTGCCAGCAGCTTAGGGGATAGTGCCTACGAGCAGTACTTC
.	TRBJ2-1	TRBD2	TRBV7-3	CASSLQPGTSPNEQFF	TGTGCCAGCAGCTTACAGCCCGGGACTAGCCCCAATGAGCAGTTCTTC
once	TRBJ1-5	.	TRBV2	CASTEGRGPYFGNQPQHF	TGTGCCAGCACCGAGGGCAGGGGCCCCTATTTTGGCAATCAGCCCCAGCATTTT
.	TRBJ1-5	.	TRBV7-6	CASSLAWGSNQPQHF	TGTGCCAGCAGCTTAGCGTGGGGCAGCAATCAGCCCCAGCATTTT
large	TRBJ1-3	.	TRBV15	CATSRDLGSGNTIYF	TGTGCCACCAGCAGAGACCTAGGTTCTGGAAACACCATATATTTT
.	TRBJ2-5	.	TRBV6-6	CATLSGETQYF	TGTGCCACCCTCAGCGGGGAGACCCAGTACTTC